This passage covers 5 T cell receptor beta chains from one sample sequenced in a study of shared clonotypes between healthy human individuals. Only in-frame clones appear in the TCRdb table, and some are missing; sequencing was by immunoSEQ multiplex PCR. Of 550,000 to 800,000 clones listed, about nine tenths are singletons. The source material was memory CD8+ T cells from PBMCs. The subset was: CD45RO+ cells pooled with CCR7-negative TemRA cells. The receptors originated from a man between 18 and 35 years old in good health. Some clones in this sample may be carry-over from other donors' samples.

The chain is built from TRBV5-8 and TRBJ2-7; D is ambiguous. V was cut by 1 base and J by 2 bases, with 10 bases left in between. Germline CDR1 and CDR2: SGHTS and YDEGEE. The CDR3 length is 14 residues. The DNA of the CDR3 is TGTGCCAGCAGCTTGACGGGCGGACCCTACGAGCAGTACTTC. Residues: CASSLTGGPYEQYF.

The genes are TRBV7-2 and TRBJ2-1, with TRBD2 matching over 10 bases. This CDR3 has 17 amino acids. Trimming removed 4 bases from V and 9 bases from J; junction bases left unmatched: 15. Germline lookup yields CDR1 SGHTA and CDR2 FQGNSA. As DNA, the CDR3 is TGTGCCAGCAGCTCCAACCTTCTAGCGGGAGAGGGTCGTGAGCAGTTCTTC. It is translated as CASSSNLLAGEGREQFF.

The chain joins TRBV20-1 to TRBJ1-2; D is uncertain. V shed 0 bases and J shed 8 bases, with 7 bases lying between them. CDR3 size: 11 residues. Germline CDR1 is DFQATT and CDR2 is SNEGSKA (reference sequence). This chain's CDR3 is CSARDLLGYTF. Here the CDR3 DNA reads TGCAGTGCTAGAGATCTACTGGGCTACACCTTC.

The chain has TRBV7-9 and TRBJ1-3, with a weak D call TRBD1 (5 bases). Germline lookup yields CDR1 SEHNR and CDR2 FQNEAQ (reference sequence). The V and J ends lost 1 base and 4 bases respectively, with 17 bases between them. The CDR3 has 17 amino acids. The CDR3 region is CASSLGTSEKAGNTIYF. CDR3 coding DNA: TGTGCCAGCAGCTTAGGGACATCCGAAAAGGCGGGAAACACCATATATTTT.

V and J are TRBV11-2 and TRBJ2-3; 8 bases agree with TRBD2. The CDR3 length is 16 residues. Trimming at V came to 5 bases and at J to 0 bases, leaving 7 bases not matched to a gene. Germline V gene sequence: CDR1 SGHAT, CDR2 FQNNGV. The CDR3 region has the DNA TGTGCCAGCAGCGACAGGACTAGCTCTAGCACAGATACGCAGTATTTT. Translating it yields CASSDRTSSSTDTQYF.